This is a list of T cell receptor beta chains from one sample in a study of CD8 T cells in ankylosing spondylitis. From the 5' RACE reads, TCRdb called clonotypes with MiXCR, one entry per CDR3 protein. The data hold just over 300,000 distinct CDR3 sequences, with around 20% observed a single time. The sequenced sample consisted of blood, either unsorted or a sorted T cell fraction (not recorded which). The receptors shown here come from a female donor with ankylosing spondylitis or in good health (not recorded which). Both conserved end residues are part of each CDR3. The order of the fields is D gene, J gene, CDR3 length, clone size, V gene, CDR3 protein, CDR3 DNA. A D gene is named only where the DNA matches it firmly. Clone size is given for some rows only: seen once, a few or many times, or a class if the clone is expanded.

d_gene: .
j_gene: TRBJ1-1
len: 16
abundance: once
v_gene: TRBV7-6
CDR3aa: CASSLADGAMNTEAFF
CDR3nt: TGTGCCAGCAGCTTAGCGGACGGAGCAATGAACACTGAAGCTTTCTTT

d_gene: .
j_gene: TRBJ2-1
len: 12
abundance: .
v_gene: TRBV6-2/TRBV6-3
CDR3aa: CASSTNYNEQFF
CDR3nt: TGTGCCAGCAGTACGAACTACAATGAGCAGTTCTTC

d_gene: .
j_gene: TRBJ1-1
len: 13
abundance: many
v_gene: TRBV6-1
CDR3aa: CAIRDRGNTEAFF
CDR3nt: TGTGCCATACGGGACCGGGGGAACACTGAAGCTTTCTTT

d_gene: .
j_gene: TRBJ2-5
len: 13
abundance: many
v_gene: TRBV12-3/TRBV12-4
CDR3aa: CASGDTTWETQYF
CDR3nt: TGTGCCAGCGGTGACACCACTTGGGAGACCCAGTACTTC

d_gene: .
j_gene: TRBJ2-1
len: 12
abundance: few
v_gene: TRBV3-1
CDR3aa: CASSPRGGEQFF
CDR3nt: TGTGCCAGCAGCCCGAGAGGTGGCGAGCAGTTCTTC

d_gene: TRBD2
j_gene: TRBJ2-7
len: 15
abundance: .
v_gene: TRBV12-3/TRBV12-4
CDR3aa: CASILYREGSYEQYF
CDR3nt: TGTGCCAGCATCCTTTATCGGGAGGGCTCCTACGAGCAGTACTTC

d_gene: TRBD1
j_gene: TRBJ2-5
len: 16
abundance: .
v_gene: TRBV14
CDR3aa: CASSPRQGSLQETQYF
CDR3nt: TGTGCCAGCAGCCCAAGACAGGGATCCCTCCAAGAGACCCAGTACTTC

d_gene: .
j_gene: TRBJ2-3
len: 12
abundance: few
v_gene: TRBV7-9
CDR3aa: CASSPVGWGQYF
CDR3nt: TGTGCCAGCAGCCCTGTCGGCTGGGGGCAGTATTTT

d_gene: .
j_gene: TRBJ2-3
len: 12
abundance: .
v_gene: TRBV20-1
CDR3aa: CSASGTADTQYF
CDR3nt: TGCAGTGCTAGTGGGACCGCAGATACGCAGTATTTT

d_gene: .
j_gene: TRBJ2-3
len: 14
abundance: few
v_gene: TRBV5-1
CDR3aa: CASSFNPRGDTQYF
CDR3nt: TGCGCCAGCAGCTTTAACCCGCGGGGAGATACGCAGTATTTT

d_gene: TRBD1
j_gene: TRBJ1-5
len: 17
abundance: .
v_gene: TRBV6-1
CDR3aa: CASSSPGDRDSNQPQHF
CDR3nt: TGTGCCAGCAGCTCCCCTGGGGACAGGGATAGCAATCAGCCCCAGCATTTT

d_gene: .
j_gene: TRBJ1-2
len: 14
abundance: many
v_gene: TRBV9
CDR3aa: CASSVEDNNYGYTF
CDR3nt: TGTGCCAGCAGCGTAGAGGACAATAACTATGGCTACACCTTC

d_gene: .
j_gene: TRBJ2-3
len: 15
abundance: .
v_gene: TRBV28
CDR3aa: CASSPPGGRRDTQYF
CDR3nt: TGTGCCAGCAGTCCGCCCGGGGGGCGCAGAGATACGCAGTATTTT

d_gene: .
j_gene: TRBJ1-4
len: 15
abundance: many
v_gene: TRBV5-1
CDR3aa: CASSLVTGRARKLFF
CDR3nt: TGCGCCAGCAGCTTGGTAACAGGGAGGGCGAGAAAACTGTTTTTT

d_gene: .
j_gene: TRBJ2-7
len: 13
abundance: .
v_gene: TRBV28
CDR3aa: CASRLLVSYEQYF
CDR3nt: TGTGCCAGCAGGCTACTAGTTAGCTACGAGCAGTACTTC

d_gene: .
j_gene: TRBJ2-3
len: 13
abundance: .
v_gene: TRBV3-1
CDR3aa: CASSLDGPDTQYF
CDR3nt: TGTGCCAGCAGTCTGGATGGCCCAGATACGCAGTATTTT

d_gene: TRBD2
j_gene: TRBJ2-7
len: 16
abundance: few
v_gene: TRBV5-1
CDR3aa: CASSLLRAGGPYEQYF
CDR3nt: TGCGCCAGCAGCCTGTTGAGGGCGGGAGGGCCCTACGAGCAGTACTTC

d_gene: TRBD1
j_gene: TRBJ2-2
len: 16
abundance: few
v_gene: TRBV12-3/TRBV12-4
CDR3aa: CASTSRGTGGTGELFF
CDR3nt: TGTGCCAGCACCTCGCGCGGGACAGGGGGCACCGGGGAGCTGTTTTTT

d_gene: TRBD2
j_gene: TRBJ2-5
len: 17
abundance: .
v_gene: TRBV9
CDR3aa: CASSDGTSGRGQETQYF
CDR3nt: TGTGCCAGCAGCGACGGGACTAGCGGGAGAGGACAGGAGACCCAGTACTTC

d_gene: TRBD1
j_gene: TRBJ1-2
len: 12
abundance: many
v_gene: TRBV10-3
CDR3aa: CAIRDREESYTF
CDR3nt: TGTGCCATCCGGGACAGGGAAGAGAGCTACACCTTC

d_gene: TRBD1
j_gene: TRBJ1-5
len: 16
abundance: .
v_gene: TRBV4-1
CDR3aa: CASSHRDRGPDQPQHF
CDR3nt: TGCGCCAGCAGCCATCGGGACAGGGGGCCCGATCAGCCCCAGCATTTT

d_gene: .
j_gene: TRBJ1-2
len: 14
abundance: .
v_gene: TRBV27
CDR3aa: CASMALSMDYGYTF
CDR3nt: TGTGCCAGCATGGCCCTCTCGATGGACTATGGCTACACCTTC

d_gene: .
j_gene: TRBJ1-1
len: 13
abundance: .
v_gene: TRBV11-2
CDR3aa: CASSLDGGLGAFF
CDR3nt: TGTGCCAGCAGCTTAGATGGGGGGCTCGGGGCTTTCTTT

d_gene: .
j_gene: TRBJ1-5
len: 14
abundance: few
v_gene: TRBV7-9
CDR3aa: CASSLGPEGQPQHF
CDR3nt: TGTGCCAGCAGCTTGGGGCCAGAGGGTCAGCCCCAGCATTTT

d_gene: .
j_gene: TRBJ2-7
len: 15
abundance: .
v_gene: TRBV5-1
CDR3aa: CASSLGGSSTYEQYF
CDR3nt: TGCGCCAGCAGCTTGGGGGGGAGCTCAACCTACGAGCAGTACTTC

d_gene: TRBD1
j_gene: TRBJ2-7
len: 13
abundance: .
v_gene: TRBV6-4
CDR3aa: CASSVDRGDEQYF
CDR3nt: TGTGCCAGCAGTGTGGACAGGGGCGATGAGCAGTACTTC

d_gene: .
j_gene: TRBJ2-1
len: 18
abundance: .
v_gene: TRBV20-1
CDR3aa: CSASHQRASVRAYNEQFF
CDR3nt: TGCAGTGCTAGCCATCAAAGGGCTAGCGTCAGGGCCTACAATGAGCAGTTCTTC

d_gene: .
j_gene: TRBJ2-7
len: 12
abundance: .
v_gene: TRBV20-1
CDR3aa: CSAGSLGWEQYF
CDR3nt: TGCAGTGCTGGATCGTTAGGATGGGAGCAGTACTTC

d_gene: .
j_gene: TRBJ2-1
len: 14
abundance: .
v_gene: TRBV4-3
CDR3aa: CASSQDGPFGEQFF
CDR3nt: TGCGCCAGCAGCCAAGATGGGCCGTTCGGTGAGCAGTTCTTC

d_gene: .
j_gene: TRBJ2-3
len: 14
abundance: .
v_gene: TRBV6-1
CDR3aa: CASKRSYGTDTQYF
CDR3nt: TGTGCCAGCAAACGCTCATATGGTACAGATACGCAGTATTTT

d_gene: .
j_gene: TRBJ2-7
len: 13
abundance: .
v_gene: TRBV19
CDR3aa: CASSLDPHLEQYF
CDR3nt: TGTGCCAGTAGTCTCGACCCCCACCTCGAGCAGTACTTC

d_gene: TRBD2
j_gene: TRBJ2-1
len: 15
abundance: .
v_gene: TRBV7-2
CDR3aa: CASRTASGARDEQFF
CDR3nt: TGTGCCAGCAGGACCGCTAGCGGGGCGAGGGATGAGCAGTTCTTC

d_gene: TRBD2
j_gene: TRBJ2-2
len: 17
abundance: once
v_gene: TRBV7-6
CDR3aa: CASSLGEGTRRTGELFF
CDR3nt: TGTGCCAGCAGCTTAGGGGAGGGAACACGGCGCACCGGGGAGCTGTTTTTT

d_gene: .
j_gene: TRBJ2-2
len: 18
abundance: few
v_gene: TRBV4-1
CDR3aa: CASSPPSGAGPNTGELFF
CDR3nt: TGCGCCAGCAGCCCCCCAAGTGGGGCCGGTCCGAACACCGGGGAGCTGTTTTTT

d_gene: .
j_gene: TRBJ2-1
len: 11
abundance: few
v_gene: TRBV12-3/TRBV12-4
CDR3aa: CASGSADEQFF
CDR3nt: TGTGCCAGCGGCAGTGCAGATGAGCAGTTCTTC

d_gene: .
j_gene: TRBJ2-3
len: 13
abundance: few
v_gene: TRBV7-2
CDR3aa: CASSLAWGDTQYF
CDR3nt: TGTGCCAGCAGCTTAGCGTGGGGGGATACGCAGTATTTT

d_gene: TRBD1
j_gene: TRBJ2-1
len: 14
abundance: few
v_gene: TRBV5-1
CDR3aa: CASSLGQGGGEQFF
CDR3nt: TGCGCCAGCAGCTTGGGACAGGGGGGCGGTGAGCAGTTCTTC

d_gene: TRBD1
j_gene: TRBJ2-7
len: 15
abundance: .
v_gene: TRBV27
CDR3aa: CASSSDRAPPYEQYF
CDR3nt: TGTGCCAGCAGTTCGGACAGGGCTCCCCCCTACGAGCAGTACTTC

d_gene: TRBD2
j_gene: TRBJ2-1
len: 15
abundance: .
v_gene: TRBV19
CDR3aa: CASSIRSGLGNEQFF
CDR3nt: TGTGCCAGTAGTATTCGGTCAGGACTAGGGAATGAGCAGTTCTTC

d_gene: .
j_gene: TRBJ1-1
len: 14
abundance: .
v_gene: TRBV6-4
CDR3aa: CASSGTAGATEAFF
CDR3nt: TGTGCCAGCAGCGGGACCGCAGGGGCCACTGAAGCTTTCTTT

d_gene: TRBD2
j_gene: TRBJ2-1
len: 16
abundance: .
v_gene: TRBV7-9
CDR3aa: CASSLTGTSGTNEQFF
CDR3nt: TGTGCCAGCAGCTTAACTGGGACTAGCGGGACGAATGAGCAGTTCTTC

d_gene: TRBD2
j_gene: TRBJ2-7
len: 18
abundance: .
v_gene: TRBV10-3
CDR3aa: CAISEGPGLAGVGNEQYF
CDR3nt: TGTGCCATCAGCGAAGGCCCGGGACTAGCGGGGGTCGGGAACGAGCAGTACTTC

d_gene: TRBD2
j_gene: TRBJ2-5
len: 13
abundance: .
v_gene: TRBV29-1
CDR3aa: CSASTSGRGTQYF
CDR3nt: TGCAGCGCCTCAACTAGCGGGAGAGGGACCCAGTACTTC

d_gene: .
j_gene: TRBJ2-7
len: 12
abundance: .
v_gene: TRBV10-2
CDR3aa: CASSPRGNEQYF
CDR3nt: TGCGCCAGCAGCCCGAGGGGAAACGAGCAGTACTTC

d_gene: .
j_gene: TRBJ2-5
len: 14
abundance: few
v_gene: TRBV5-6
CDR3aa: CASSSPGPQETQYF
CDR3nt: TGTGCCAGCAGCTCCCCGGGGCCACAAGAGACCCAGTACTTC

d_gene: .
j_gene: TRBJ2-3
len: 17
abundance: .
v_gene: TRBV4-2
CDR3aa: CASSPQRWGVDTDTQYF
CDR3nt: TGTGCCAGCAGCCCACAACGCTGGGGCGTCGACACAGATACGCAGTATTTT

d_gene: TRBD2
j_gene: TRBJ2-7
len: 14
abundance: few
v_gene: TRBV7-2
CDR3aa: CASSYGLAGSEQYF
CDR3nt: TGTGCCAGCAGCTATGGACTAGCGGGAAGCGAGCAGTACTTC

d_gene: TRBD1
j_gene: TRBJ2-1
len: 13
abundance: .
v_gene: TRBV11-3
CDR3aa: CASSLVWTGVRFF
CDR3nt: TGTGCCAGCAGCTTAGTTTGGACAGGGGTTCGTTTCTTC

d_gene: .
j_gene: TRBJ1-2
len: 13
abundance: few
v_gene: TRBV29-1
CDR3aa: CSVELWPGDGYTF
CDR3nt: TGCAGCGTTGAGCTGTGGCCTGGGGATGGCTACACCTTC